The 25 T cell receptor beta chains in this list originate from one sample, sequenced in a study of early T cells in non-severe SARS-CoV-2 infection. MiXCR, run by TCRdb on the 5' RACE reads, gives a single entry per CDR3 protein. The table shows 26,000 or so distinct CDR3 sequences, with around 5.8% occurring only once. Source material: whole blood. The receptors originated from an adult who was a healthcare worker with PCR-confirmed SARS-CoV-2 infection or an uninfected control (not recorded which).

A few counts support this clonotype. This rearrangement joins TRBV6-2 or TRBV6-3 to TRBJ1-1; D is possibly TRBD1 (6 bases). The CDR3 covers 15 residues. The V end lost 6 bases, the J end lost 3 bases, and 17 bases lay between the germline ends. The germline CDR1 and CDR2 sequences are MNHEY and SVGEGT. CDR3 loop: CASRSPGGRYTEAFF. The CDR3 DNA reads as TGTGCCAGCAGATCCCCGGGGGGCAGATACACTGAAGCTTTCTTT.

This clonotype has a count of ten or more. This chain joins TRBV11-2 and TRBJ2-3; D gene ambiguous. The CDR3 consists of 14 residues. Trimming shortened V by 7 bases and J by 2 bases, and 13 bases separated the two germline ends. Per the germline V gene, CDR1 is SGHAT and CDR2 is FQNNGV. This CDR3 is CASTRLYPTDTQYF. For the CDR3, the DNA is TGTGCCAGCACCAGACTCTACCCCACAGATACGCAGTATTTT.

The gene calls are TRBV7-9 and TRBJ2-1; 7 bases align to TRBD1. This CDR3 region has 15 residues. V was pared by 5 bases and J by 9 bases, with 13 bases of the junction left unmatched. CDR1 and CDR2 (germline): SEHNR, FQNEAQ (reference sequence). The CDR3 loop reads CASSPRTDRAGEQFF. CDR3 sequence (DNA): TGTGCCAGCAGCCCCCGAACCGACAGGGCCGGTGAGCAGTTCTTC. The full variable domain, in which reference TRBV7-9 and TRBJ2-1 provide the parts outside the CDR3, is DTGVSQNPRHKITKRGQNVTFRCDPISEHNRLYWYRQTLGQGPEFLTYFQNEAQLEKSRLLSDRFSAERPKGSFSTLEIQRTEQGDSAMYLCASSPRTDRAGEQFFGPGTRLTVL.

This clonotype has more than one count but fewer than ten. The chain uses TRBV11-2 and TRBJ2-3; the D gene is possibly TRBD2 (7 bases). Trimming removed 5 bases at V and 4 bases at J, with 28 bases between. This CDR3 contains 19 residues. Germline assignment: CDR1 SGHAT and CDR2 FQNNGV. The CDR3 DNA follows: TGTGCCAGCAGCGCACGAGGAGGGTCGGGGGGCCGTCGGGCAGATACGCAGTATTTT. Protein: CASSARGGSGGRRADTQYF. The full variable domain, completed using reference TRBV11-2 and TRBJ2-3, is EAGVAQSPRYKIIEKRQSVAFWCNPISGHATLYWYQQILGQGPKLLIQFQNNGVVDDSQLPKDRFSAERLKGVDSTLKIQPAKLEDSAVYLCASSARGGSGGRRADTQYFGPGTRLTVL.

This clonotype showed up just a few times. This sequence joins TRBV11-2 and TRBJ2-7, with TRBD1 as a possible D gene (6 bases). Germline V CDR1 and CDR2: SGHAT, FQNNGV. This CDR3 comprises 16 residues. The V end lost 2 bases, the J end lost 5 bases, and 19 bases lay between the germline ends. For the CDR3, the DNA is TGTGCCAGCAGCTTATGGGCGAGCAGGGGCAACCACGAGCAGTACTTC. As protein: CASSLWASRGNHEQYF.

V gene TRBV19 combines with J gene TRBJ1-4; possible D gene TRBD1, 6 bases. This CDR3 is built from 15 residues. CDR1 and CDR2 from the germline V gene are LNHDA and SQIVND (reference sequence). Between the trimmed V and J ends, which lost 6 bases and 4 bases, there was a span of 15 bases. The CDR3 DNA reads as TGTGCCAGTAGACATCAGGGGACACTTAATGAAAAACTGTTTTTT. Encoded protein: CASRHQGTLNEKLFF.

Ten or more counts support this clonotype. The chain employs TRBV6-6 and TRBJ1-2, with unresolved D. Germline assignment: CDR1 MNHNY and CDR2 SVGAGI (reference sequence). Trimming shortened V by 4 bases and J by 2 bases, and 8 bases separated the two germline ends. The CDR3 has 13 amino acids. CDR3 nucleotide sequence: TGTGCCAGCAGTTCTGGGTCAAACTATGGCTACACCTTC. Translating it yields CASSSGSNYGYTF.

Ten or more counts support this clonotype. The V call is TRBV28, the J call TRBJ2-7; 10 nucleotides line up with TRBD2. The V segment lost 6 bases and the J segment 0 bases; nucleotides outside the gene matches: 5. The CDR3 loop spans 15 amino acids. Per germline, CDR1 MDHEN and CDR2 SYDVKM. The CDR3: CASRERGGYSYEQYF. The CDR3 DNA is TGTGCCAGCAGGGAGCGGGGGGGTTACTCCTACGAGCAGTACTTC. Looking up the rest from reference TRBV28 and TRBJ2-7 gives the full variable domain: DVKVTQSSRYLVKRTGEKVFLECVQDMDHENMFWYRQDPGLGLRLIYFSYDVKMKEKGDIPEGYSVSREKKERFSLILESASTNQTSMYLCASRERGGYSYEQYFGPGTRLTVT.

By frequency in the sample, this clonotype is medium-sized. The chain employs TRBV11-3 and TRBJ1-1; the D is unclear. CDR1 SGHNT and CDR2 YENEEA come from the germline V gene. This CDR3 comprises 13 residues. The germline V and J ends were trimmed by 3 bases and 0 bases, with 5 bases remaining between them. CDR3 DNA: TGTGCCAGCAGCTTCCAACTGAACACTGAAGCTTTCTTT. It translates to CASSFQLNTEAFF.

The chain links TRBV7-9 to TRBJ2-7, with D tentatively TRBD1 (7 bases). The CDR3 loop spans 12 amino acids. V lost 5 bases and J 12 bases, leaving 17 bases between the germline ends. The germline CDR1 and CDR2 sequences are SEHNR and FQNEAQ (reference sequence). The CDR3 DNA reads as TGTGCCAGCAGCCAGGGGGGACAGATAGTGTACTTC. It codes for CASSQGGQIVYF.

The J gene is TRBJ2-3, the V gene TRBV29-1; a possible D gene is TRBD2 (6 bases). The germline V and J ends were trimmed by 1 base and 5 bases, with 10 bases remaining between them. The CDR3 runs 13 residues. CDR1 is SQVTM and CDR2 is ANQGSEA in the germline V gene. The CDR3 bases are TGCAGCGTTGAAGGGAATAGCGGAGATACGCAGTATTTT. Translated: CSVEGNSGDTQYF.

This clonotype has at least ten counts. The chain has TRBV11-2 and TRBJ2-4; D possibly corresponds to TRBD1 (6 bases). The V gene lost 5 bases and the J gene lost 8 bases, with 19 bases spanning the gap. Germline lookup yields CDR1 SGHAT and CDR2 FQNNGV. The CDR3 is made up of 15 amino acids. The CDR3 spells CASSPGTKATDIQYF. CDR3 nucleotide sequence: TGTGCCAGCAGCCCCGGGACAAAAGCAACCGACATTCAGTACTTC.

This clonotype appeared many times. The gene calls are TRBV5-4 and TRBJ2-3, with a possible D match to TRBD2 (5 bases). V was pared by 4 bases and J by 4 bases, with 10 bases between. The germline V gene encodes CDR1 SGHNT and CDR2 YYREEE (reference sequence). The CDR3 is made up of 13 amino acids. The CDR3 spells CASSHLAPDTQYF. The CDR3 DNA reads TGTGCCAGCAGCCACCTAGCTCCAGATACGCAGTATTTT.

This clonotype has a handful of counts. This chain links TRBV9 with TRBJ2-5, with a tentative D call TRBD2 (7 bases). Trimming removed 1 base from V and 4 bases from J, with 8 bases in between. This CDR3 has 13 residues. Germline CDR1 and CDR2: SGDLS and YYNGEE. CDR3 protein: CASSVRGGETQYF. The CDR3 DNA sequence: TGTGCCAGCAGCGTAAGGGGGGGAGAGACCCAGTACTTC. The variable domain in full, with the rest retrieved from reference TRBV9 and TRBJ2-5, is DSGVTQTPKHLITATGQRVTLRCSPRSGDLSVYWYQQSLDQGLQFLIQYYNGEERAKGNILERFSAQQFPDLHSELNLSSLELGDSALYFCASSVRGGETQYFGPGTRLLVL.

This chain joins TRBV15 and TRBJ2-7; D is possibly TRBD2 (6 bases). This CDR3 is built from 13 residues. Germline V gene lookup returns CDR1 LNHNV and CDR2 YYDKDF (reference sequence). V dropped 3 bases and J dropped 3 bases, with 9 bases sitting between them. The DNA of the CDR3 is TGTGCCACCAGCAGGGGACTTTTCTACGAGCAGTACTTC. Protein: CATSRGLFYEQYF.

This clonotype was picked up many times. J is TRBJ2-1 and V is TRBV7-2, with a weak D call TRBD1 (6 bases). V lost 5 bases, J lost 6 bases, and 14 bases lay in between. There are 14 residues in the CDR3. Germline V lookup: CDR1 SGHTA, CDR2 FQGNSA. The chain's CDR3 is CASSPRTASNEQFF. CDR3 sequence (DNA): TGTGCCAGCAGCCCTAGGACAGCGTCCAATGAGCAGTTCTTC.

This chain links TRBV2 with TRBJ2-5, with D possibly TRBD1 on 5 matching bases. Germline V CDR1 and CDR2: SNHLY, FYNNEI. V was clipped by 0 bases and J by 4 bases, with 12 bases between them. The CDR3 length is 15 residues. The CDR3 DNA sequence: TGTGCCAGCAGTGAAGCGCTAGGCAGGGCAGAGACCCAGTACTTC. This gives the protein CASSEALGRAETQYF.

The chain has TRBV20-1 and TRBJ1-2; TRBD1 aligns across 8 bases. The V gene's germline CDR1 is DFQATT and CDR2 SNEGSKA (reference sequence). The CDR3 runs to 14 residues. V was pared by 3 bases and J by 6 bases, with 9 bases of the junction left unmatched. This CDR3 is CSASSGTGSDGYTF. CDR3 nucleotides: TGCAGTGCTAGCTCCGGGACAGGCTCTGATGGCTACACCTTC.

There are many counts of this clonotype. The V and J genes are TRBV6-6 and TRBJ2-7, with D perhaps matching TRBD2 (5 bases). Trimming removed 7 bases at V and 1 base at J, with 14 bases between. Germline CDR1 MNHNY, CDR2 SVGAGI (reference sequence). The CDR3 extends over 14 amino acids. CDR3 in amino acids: CASIRGSDSYEQYF. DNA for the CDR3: TGTGCCAGCATTCGGGGTAGCGATTCCTACGAGCAGTACTTC.

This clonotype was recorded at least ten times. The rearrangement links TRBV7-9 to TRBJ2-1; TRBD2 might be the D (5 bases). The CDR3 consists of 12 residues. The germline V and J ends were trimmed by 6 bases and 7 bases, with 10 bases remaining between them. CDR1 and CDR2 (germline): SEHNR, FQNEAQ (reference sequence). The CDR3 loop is CASSSPGNEQFF. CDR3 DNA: TGTGCCAGCAGTTCTCCGGGGAATGAGCAGTTCTTC.

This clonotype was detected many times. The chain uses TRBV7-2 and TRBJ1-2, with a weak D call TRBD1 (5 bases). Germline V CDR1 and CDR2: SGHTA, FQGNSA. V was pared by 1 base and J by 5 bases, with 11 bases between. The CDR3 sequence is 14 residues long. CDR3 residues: CASSLGRTIYGYTF. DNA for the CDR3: TGTGCCAGCAGCTTAGGGCGGACAATTTATGGCTACACCTTC. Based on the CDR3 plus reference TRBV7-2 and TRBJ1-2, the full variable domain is GAGVSQSPSNKVTEKGKDVELRCDPISGHTALYWYRQSLGQGLEFLIYFQGNSAPDKSGLPSDRFSAERTGGSVSTLTIQRTQQEDSAVYLCASSLGRTIYGYTFGSGTRLTVV.

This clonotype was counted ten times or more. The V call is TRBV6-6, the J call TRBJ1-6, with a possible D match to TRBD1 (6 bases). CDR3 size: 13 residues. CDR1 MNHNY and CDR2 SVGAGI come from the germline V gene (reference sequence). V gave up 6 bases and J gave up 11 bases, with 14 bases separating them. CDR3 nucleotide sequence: TGTGCCAGCAGGCCGGACAGTACCGCACCCCTCCACTTT. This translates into CASRPDSTAPLHF.

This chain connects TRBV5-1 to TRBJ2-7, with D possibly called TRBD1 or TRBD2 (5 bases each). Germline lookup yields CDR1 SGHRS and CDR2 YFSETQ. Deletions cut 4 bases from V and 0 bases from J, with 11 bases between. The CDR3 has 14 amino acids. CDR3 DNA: TGCGCCAGCAGCCCAGCAGGGAGCTCCTACGAGCAGTACTTC. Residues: CASSPAGSSYEQYF. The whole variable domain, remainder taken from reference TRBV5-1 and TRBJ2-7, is KAGVTQTPRYLIKTRGQQVTLSCSPISGHRSVSWYQQTPGQGLQFLFEYFSETQRNKGNFPGRFSGRQFSNSRSEMNVSTLELGDSALYLCASSPAGSSYEQYFGPGTRLTVT.

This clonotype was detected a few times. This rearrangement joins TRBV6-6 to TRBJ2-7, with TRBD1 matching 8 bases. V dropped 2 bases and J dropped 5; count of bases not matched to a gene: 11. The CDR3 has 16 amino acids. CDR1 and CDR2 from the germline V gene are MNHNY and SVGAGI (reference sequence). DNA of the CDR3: TGTGCCAGCAGTTACATCCGACAGGGGAGTTCAGACGAGCAGTACTTC. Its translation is CASSYIRQGSSDEQYF.

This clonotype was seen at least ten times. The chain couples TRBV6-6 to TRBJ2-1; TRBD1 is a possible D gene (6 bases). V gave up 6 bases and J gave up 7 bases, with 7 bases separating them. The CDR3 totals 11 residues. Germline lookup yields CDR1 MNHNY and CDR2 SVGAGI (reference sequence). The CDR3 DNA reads TGTGCCAGCAGCCAGGGGAATGAGCAGTTCTTC. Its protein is CASSQGNEQFF.